The subject of this entry is one T cell receptor beta chain. TCRdb analysed the 5' RACE reads with MiXCR anew, one entry per CDR3 protein. The sample has a few hundred thousand distinct CDR3 sequences, about a sixth seen once. This specimen belongs to a study of T-cell memory formation after mild COVID-19. The CDR3 covers 15 residues. V shed 0 bases and J shed 5 bases, with 10 bases lying between them. Germline assignment: CDR1 MGHRA and CDR2 YSYEKL. Input material: PBMCs or a T cell subset sorted from them (not recorded which). The receptor was derived from a young man who had mild COVID-19 (a few samples of this study predate the infection). Cell type and time point are not known. J is TRBJ2-2 and V is TRBV4-1; the D gene is possibly TRBD2 (5 bases). This CDR3 is CASSQEEGTTGELFF. The CDR3, as DNA: TGCGCCAGCAGCCAAGAAGAGGGCACAACCGGGGAGCTGTTTTTT.